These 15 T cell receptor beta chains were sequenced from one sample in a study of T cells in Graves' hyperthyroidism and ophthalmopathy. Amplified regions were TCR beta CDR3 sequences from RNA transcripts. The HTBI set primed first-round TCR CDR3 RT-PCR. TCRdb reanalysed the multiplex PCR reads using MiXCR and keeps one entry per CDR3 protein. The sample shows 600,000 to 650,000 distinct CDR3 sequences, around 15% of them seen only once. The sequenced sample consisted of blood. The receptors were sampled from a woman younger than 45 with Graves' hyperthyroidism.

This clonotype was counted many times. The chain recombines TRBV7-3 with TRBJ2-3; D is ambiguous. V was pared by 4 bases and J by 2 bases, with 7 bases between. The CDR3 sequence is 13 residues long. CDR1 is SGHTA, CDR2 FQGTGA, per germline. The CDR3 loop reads CASSSPTTDTQYF. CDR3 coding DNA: TGTGCCAGCAGCTCGCCCACCACAGATACGCAGTATTTT.

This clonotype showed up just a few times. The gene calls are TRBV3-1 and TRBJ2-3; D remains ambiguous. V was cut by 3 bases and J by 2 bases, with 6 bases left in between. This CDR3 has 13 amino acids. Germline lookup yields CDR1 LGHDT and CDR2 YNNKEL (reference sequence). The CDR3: CASSHAPTDTQYF. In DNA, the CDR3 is TGTGCCAGCAGCCACGCGCCCACAGATACGCAGTATTTT.

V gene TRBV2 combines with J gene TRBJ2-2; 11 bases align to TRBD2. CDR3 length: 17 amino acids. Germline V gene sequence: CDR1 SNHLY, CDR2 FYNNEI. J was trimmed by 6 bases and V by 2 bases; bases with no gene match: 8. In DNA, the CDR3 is TGTGCCAGCAGTGAATCCCTAGCGGGAGGATCTGCCGGGGAGCTGTTTTTT. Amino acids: CASSESLAGGSAGELFF.

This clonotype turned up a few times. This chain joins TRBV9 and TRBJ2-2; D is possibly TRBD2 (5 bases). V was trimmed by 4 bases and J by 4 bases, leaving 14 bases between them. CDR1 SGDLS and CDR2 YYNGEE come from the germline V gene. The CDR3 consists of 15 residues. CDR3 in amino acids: CASSKSAVLTGELFF. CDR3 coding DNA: TGTGCCAGCAGCAAATCAGCGGTCCTCACCGGGGAGCTGTTTTTT.

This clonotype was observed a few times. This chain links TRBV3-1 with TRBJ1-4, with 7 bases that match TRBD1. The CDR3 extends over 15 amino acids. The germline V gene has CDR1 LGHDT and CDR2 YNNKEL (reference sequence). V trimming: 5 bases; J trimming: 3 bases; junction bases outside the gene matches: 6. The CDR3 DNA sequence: TGTGCCAGCAGCTTCGTCAGGGGGGCTAATGAAAAACTGTTTTTT. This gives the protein CASSFVRGANEKLFF.

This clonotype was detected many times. CDR3 in amino acids: CSAIPDAGGYQETQYF. The CDR3 nucleotides are TGCAGTGCTATACCGGACGCGGGAGGGTACCAAGAGACCCAGTACTTC. The V gene is TRBV20-1, the J gene TRBJ2-5; 9 bases map to TRBD2. From germline, CDR1 is DFQATT and CDR2 SNEGSKA (reference sequence). V gave up 4 bases and J gave up 0 bases; unmatched junction bases: 9. CDR3 length: 16 residues.

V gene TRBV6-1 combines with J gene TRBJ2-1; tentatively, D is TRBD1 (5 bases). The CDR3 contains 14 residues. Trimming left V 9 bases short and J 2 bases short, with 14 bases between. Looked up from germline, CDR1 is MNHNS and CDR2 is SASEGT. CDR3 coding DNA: TGTGCCAGTTACTACTTGGGGCCCTACAATGAGCAGTTCTTC. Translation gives CASYYLGPYNEQFF.

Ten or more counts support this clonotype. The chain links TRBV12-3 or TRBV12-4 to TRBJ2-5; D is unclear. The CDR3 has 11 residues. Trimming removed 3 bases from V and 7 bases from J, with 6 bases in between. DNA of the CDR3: TGTGCCAGCAGTTTTGGTGGGACCCAGTACTTC. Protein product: CASSFGGTQYF.

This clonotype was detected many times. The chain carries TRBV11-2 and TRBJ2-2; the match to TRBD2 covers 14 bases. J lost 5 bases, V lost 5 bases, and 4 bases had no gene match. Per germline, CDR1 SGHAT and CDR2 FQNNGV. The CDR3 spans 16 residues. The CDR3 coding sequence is TGTGCCAGCAGCCTGGGACTAGCGGGAGCTACCGGGGAGCTGTTTTTT. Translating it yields CASSLGLAGATGELFF. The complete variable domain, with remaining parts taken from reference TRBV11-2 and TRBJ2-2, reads EAGVAQSPRYKIIEKRQSVAFWCNPISGHATLYWYQQILGQGPKLLIQFQNNGVVDDSQLPKDRFSAERLKGVDSTLKIQPAKLEDSAVYLCASSLGLAGATGELFFGEGSRLTVL.

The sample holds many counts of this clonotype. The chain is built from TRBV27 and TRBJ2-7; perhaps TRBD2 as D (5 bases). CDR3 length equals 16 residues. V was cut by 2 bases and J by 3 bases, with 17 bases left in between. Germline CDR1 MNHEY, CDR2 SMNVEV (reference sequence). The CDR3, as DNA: TGTGCCAGCAGTTTAGGAGGCCTCACCCCATTCTACGAGCAGTACTTC. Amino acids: CASSLGGLTPFYEQYF.

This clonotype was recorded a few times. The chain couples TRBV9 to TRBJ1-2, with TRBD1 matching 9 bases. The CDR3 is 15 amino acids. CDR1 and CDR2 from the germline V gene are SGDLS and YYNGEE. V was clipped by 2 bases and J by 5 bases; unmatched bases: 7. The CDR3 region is CASSVGNRGLYGYTF. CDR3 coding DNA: TGTGCCAGCAGCGTCGGTAACAGGGGGCTTTATGGCTACACCTTC.

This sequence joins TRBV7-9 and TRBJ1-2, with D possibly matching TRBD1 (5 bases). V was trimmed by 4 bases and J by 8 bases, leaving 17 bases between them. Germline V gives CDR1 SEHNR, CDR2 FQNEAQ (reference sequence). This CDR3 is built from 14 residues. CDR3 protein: CASSSIRQTVGYTF. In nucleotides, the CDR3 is TGTGCCAGCAGCTCTATACGACAGACGGTGGGCTACACCTTC.

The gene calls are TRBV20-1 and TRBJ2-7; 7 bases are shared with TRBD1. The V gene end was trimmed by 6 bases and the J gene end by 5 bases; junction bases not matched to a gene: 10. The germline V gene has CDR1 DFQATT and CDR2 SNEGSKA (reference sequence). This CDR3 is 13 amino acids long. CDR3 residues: CSAMTGIADEQYF. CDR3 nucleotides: TGCAGTGCAATGACAGGGATTGCGGACGAGCAGTACTTC.

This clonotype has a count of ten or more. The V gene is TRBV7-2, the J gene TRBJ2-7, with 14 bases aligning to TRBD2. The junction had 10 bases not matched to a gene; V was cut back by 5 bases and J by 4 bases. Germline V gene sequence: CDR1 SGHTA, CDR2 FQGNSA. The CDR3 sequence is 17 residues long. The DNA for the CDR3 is TGTGCCAGCAGCACGTCCGGGACTAGCGGGAGCGTATACGAGCAGTACTTC. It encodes CASSTSGTSGSVYEQYF.

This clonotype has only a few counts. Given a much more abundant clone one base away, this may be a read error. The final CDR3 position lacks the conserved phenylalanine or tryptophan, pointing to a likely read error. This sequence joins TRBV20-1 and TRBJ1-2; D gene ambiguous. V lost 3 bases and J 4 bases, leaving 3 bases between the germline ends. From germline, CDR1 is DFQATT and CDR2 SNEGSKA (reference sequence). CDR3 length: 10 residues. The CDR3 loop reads CSARGYGYTS. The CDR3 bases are TGCAGTGCTAGGGGCTATGGCTACACCTCC.